This record covers a single T cell receptor (beta chain). Its antigen remains unknown. This sample was included in a study of brain T cells in children with intractable seizures. Study-level results: Absence of clones before surgery may stem from lower sequencing depth.

Only cases whose brain tissue showed the highest T cell transcript signatures were sequenced. V dropped 6 bases and J dropped 16 bases, with 13 bases sitting between them. The CDR3 totals 11 residues. From germline, CDR1 is MNHNY and CDR2 SVGAGI (reference sequence). The repertoire was sequenced with immunoSEQ multiplex PCR; TCRdb's copy has only in-frame clones and lacks some. The sample has about 80,000 clones, approximately 89% seen once. The TCR was taken from a girl aged 2 to 9 with Rasmussen encephalitis and intractable seizures. This material consisted of peripheral blood, taken at surgery. The rearrangement links TRBV6-6 to TRBJ1-6; D not resolved. CDR3: CASSSARDLHF. The CDR3 nucleotides read TGTGCCAGCAGCTCTGCTCGGGATCTCCACTTT.